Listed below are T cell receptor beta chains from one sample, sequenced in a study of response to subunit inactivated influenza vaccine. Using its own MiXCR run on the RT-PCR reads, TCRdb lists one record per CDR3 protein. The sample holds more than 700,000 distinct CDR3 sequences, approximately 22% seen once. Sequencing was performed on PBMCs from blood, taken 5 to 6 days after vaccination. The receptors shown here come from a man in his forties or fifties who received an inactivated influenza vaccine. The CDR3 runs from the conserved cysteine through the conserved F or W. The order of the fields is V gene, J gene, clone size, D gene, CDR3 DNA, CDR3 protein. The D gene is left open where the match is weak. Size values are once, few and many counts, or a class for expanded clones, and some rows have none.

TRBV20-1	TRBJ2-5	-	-	TGCAGTGCCCAGAGGGGGGGACTCCAAGAGACCCAGTACTTC	CSAQRGGLQETQYF
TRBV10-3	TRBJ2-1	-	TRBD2	TGTGCCGCCGGGACTAGCGGGAACAATGAGCAGTTCTTC	CAAGTSGNNEQFF
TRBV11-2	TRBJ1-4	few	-	TGTGCCAGCAGACATAAGGATCTCCGGGCAGGGGAAAAACTGTTTTTT	CASRHKDLRAGEKLFF
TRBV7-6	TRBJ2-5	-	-	TGTGCCAGCAGCCCCCGACTTGTTTTCAAGACCCAGTACTTC	CASSPRLVFKTQYF
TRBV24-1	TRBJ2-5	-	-	TGTGCCACCAGTGATTTCGAACGGGACATTGAAGTGGAGACCCAGTACTTC	CATSDFERDIEVETQYF
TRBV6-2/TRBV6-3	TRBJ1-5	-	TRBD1	TGTGCCAGCAGTTACCCGGGCGGGACAGTTGACAACGGTCAGCCCCAGCATTTT	CASSYPGGTVDNGQPQHF
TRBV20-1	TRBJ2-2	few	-	TGCAGTGCTAGACAGACAGGTCTCAAAAACACCGGGGAGCTGTTTTTT	CSARQTGLKNTGELFF
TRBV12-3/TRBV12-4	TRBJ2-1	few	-	TGTGCCAGCAGTTTACTGGGGACCAATGAGCAGTTCTTC	CASSLLGTNEQFF
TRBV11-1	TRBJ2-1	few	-	TGTGCCAGCAGCTTGCGGGTAGGACGGAACAATGAGCAGTTCTTC	CASSLRVGRNNEQFF
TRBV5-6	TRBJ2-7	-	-	TGTGCCAGCAGCGGAACAGGTACCTACGAGCAGTACTTC	CASSGTGTYEQYF
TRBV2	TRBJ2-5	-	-	TGTGCCAGCAGTGTTACCGGGAATATAACTGAGACCCAGTACTTC	CASSVTGNITETQYF
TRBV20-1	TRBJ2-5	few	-	TGCAGTGCTTCCGACAGTCAAGAGACCCAGTACTTC	CSASDSQETQYF
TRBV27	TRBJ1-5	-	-	TGTGCCAGCAGTTTATGGTCGGGGGATCAGCCCCAGCATTTT	CASSLWSGDQPQHF
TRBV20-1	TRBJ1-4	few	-	TGCAGTGCCCAACCTCGGCGAAGGGCTGGGGAAAAACTGTTTTTT	CSAQPRRRAGEKLFF
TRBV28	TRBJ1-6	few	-	TGTGCCAGCAGGGGAACTACTAATTCACCCCTCCACTTT	CASRGTTNSPLHF
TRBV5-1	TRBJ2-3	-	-	TGCGCCAGCAGCCCGGGCTCAGTGGTTGGCACAGATACGCAGTATTTT	CASSPGSVVGTDTQYF
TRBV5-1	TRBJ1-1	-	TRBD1	TGCGCCAGCAGCCTCAACCCAGGGGGCCCTGCGAACACTGAAGCTTTCTTT	CASSLNPGGPANTEAFF